The 17 T cell receptor beta chains below were found in one sample sequenced in a study of a mutant IDH1 vaccine in newly diagnosed glioma. The sample's time point: week 47, end of study. What each vaccine dose contained was 300 ug of mutant IDH1 20-mer peptide, accompanied by topical imiquimod. No cognate antigen is known for these TCRs. Profiling relied on immunoSEQ multiplex PCR, and the TCRdb table lists in-frame clones only, not all of them. The sample yields approximately 80,000 clones, 80% to 90% seen once. Sequenced here: PBMCs, sampled from a glioma patient whose treatment included an IDH1 peptide vaccine. The receptors derive from a man aged 35-49 years with glioma.

CDR3 loop: CATSGTGDTQYF. The CDR3 nucleotides are TGTGCCACCAGCGGAACGGGAGATACGCAGTATTTT. The rearrangement links TRBV15 to TRBJ2-3, with D unresolved. Trimming pared 5 bases from V and 5 bases from J, leaving 8 bases between. Germline values: CDR1 LNHNV, CDR2 YYDKDF (reference sequence). The CDR3 runs 12 residues.

The gene calls are TRBV5-1 and TRBJ1-6; the D is unclear. The germline V and J ends were trimmed by 0 bases and 3 bases, with 10 bases remaining between them. The CDR3 has 16 amino acids. The germline gives CDR1 SGHRS, CDR2 YFSETQ. CDR3 bases: TGCGCCAGCAGCTTGGGAGGGCCAGACTATAATTCACCCCTCCACTTT. It specifies CASSLGGPDYNSPLHF.

The chain recombines TRBV4-2 with TRBJ2-5; 13 bases are a match to TRBD2. Per germline, CDR1 LGHNA and CDR2 YNFKEQ. Trimming cost V 0 bases and J 5 bases; bases outside gene matches: 12. The length of the CDR3 is 19 residues. CDR3 in DNA: TGTGCCAGCAGCCAAGATATCTCCGGACTAGCGGGAGCACGGGAGACCCAGTACTTC. It codes for CASSQDISGLAGARETQYF.

The chain couples TRBV7-6 to TRBJ2-7; D assignment may be TRBD1 or TRBD2 (6 bases each). This CDR3 region has 14 residues. With 5 bases removed from V and 7 bases from J, the gap between germline ends came to 18 bases. Per the germline V gene, CDR1 is SGHVS and CDR2 is FNYEAQ. The CDR3 DNA reads TGTGCCAGCAGCCGTTCTATAGGGGGGTTGGAGCAGTACTTC. Its translation: CASSRSIGGLEQYF.

The gene calls are TRBV18 and TRBJ2-5; TRBD1 or TRBD2 may be the D gene (5 bases each). V lost 1 base to trimming and J lost 4 bases, with 13 bases between them. The CDR3 is 15 amino acids. The germline V gene has CDR1 KGHSH and CDR2 LQKENI. The CDR3 nucleotides are TGTGCCAGCTCACCACTGGGGGAGTTGGTAGAGACCCAGTACTTC. Protein product: CASSPLGELVETQYF.

V and J are TRBV6-1 and TRBJ1-3; maybe TRBD1 (6 bases). Germline V lookup: CDR1 MNHNS, CDR2 SASEGT. The germline V and J ends were trimmed by 2 bases and 7 bases, with 15 bases remaining between them. The length of the CDR3 is 15 residues. The CDR3 DNA is TGTGCCAGCAGTGAAACAGGGAGAGAAGGCAACACCATATATTTT. It yields the protein CASSETGREGNTIYF.

The chain combines TRBV29-1 with TRBJ2-3; TRBD2 agrees at 9 bases. The CDR3 totals 10 residues. J was trimmed by 11 bases and V by 6 bases; bases with no gene match: 3. Germline V gives CDR1 SQVTM, CDR2 ANQGSEA. The CDR3 coding sequence is TGCAGCGTAGCGACTAGCGGGCAGTATTTT. Residues: CSVATSGQYF.

The chain has TRBV6-6 and TRBJ2-7, with unresolved D. Germline V gives CDR1 MNHNY, CDR2 SVGAGI (reference sequence). This CDR3 comprises 13 residues. The V and J ends lost 8 bases and 1 base respectively, with 12 bases between them. The CDR3 reads CASGDGPSYEQYF. The CDR3 nucleotides read TGTGCCAGCGGAGACGGACCTTCCTACGAGCAGTACTTC.

The chain has TRBV4-3 and TRBJ1-1; D remains ambiguous. Germline lookup yields CDR1 LGHNA and CDR2 YSLEER. The CDR3 has 16 amino acids. Trimming stripped 4 bases from V and 0 bases from J, with 15 bases between. As DNA, the CDR3 is TGCGCCAGCAGCCTCCGCCCAAATAGGATGAACACTGAAGCTTTCTTT. It codes for CASSLRPNRMNTEAFF.

This chain joins TRBV6-4 and TRBJ2-1; 9 nucleotides align to TRBD2. The V and J ends lost 0 bases and 3 bases, in that order; junction bases with no gene match: 0. The CDR3 length is 15 residues. CDR1 and CDR2 (germline): MRHNA, SNTAGT. The DNA for the CDR3 is TGTGCCAGCAGTGACTCGCGGGGGGGCTACAATGAGCAGTTCTTC. It yields the protein CASSDSRGGYNEQFF.

The V gene is TRBV5-1, the J gene TRBJ1-2, with D maybe TRBD1 (5 bases). The CDR3 length is 14 residues. The V end was cut by 1 base, the J end by 2 bases, with 9 bases between. CDR1 and CDR2 from the germline V gene are SGHRS and YFSETQ. The CDR3 protein is CASSLSPGNYGYTF. CDR3 coding DNA: TGCGCCAGCAGCTTGTCCCCAGGGAACTATGGCTACACCTTC.

This rearrangement joins TRBV5-6 to TRBJ1-3; D uncertain. V lost 2 bases, J lost 0 bases, and 15 bases lay in between. The CDR3 is 17 amino acids. Germline V gene sequence: CDR1 SGHDT, CDR2 YYEEEE. The CDR3 DNA sequence: TGTGCCAGCAGCTTACGGAGCACCCGATTCTCTGGAAACACCATATATTTT. Its protein product is CASSLRSTRFSGNTIYF.

The CDR3 DNA reads TGTGCCAGCAGCGCCTCCGGGGAGAATTCACCCCTCCACTTT. It specifies CASSASGENSPLHF. The gene calls are TRBV9 and TRBJ1-6; D is unresolved. V lost 3 bases and J lost 7, with 11 bases in between. The CDR3 spans 14 residues. Germline V gene data show CDR1 as SGDLS and CDR2 as YYNGEE.

This chain connects TRBV7-8 to TRBJ2-7; D uncertain. V was pared by 5 bases and J by 3 bases, with 14 bases between. The V gene's germline CDR1 is SGHVS and CDR2 FQNEAQ. This CDR3 region has 14 residues. In DNA, the CDR3 is TGTGCCAGCAGCCCTGGCAGGACGGTCTACGAGCAGTACTTC. Its protein product is CASSPGRTVYEQYF.

J is TRBJ1-5 and V is TRBV6-6; D is unresolved. The CDR3 length is 13 residues. V was shortened by 4 bases and J by 6 bases, with 10 bases between the two germline ends. Germline V gives CDR1 MNHNY, CDR2 SVGAGI (reference sequence). This chain's CDR3 is CASSFNFGQPQHF. Written as DNA, the CDR3 is TGTGCCAGCAGTTTTAATTTCGGTCAGCCCCAGCATTTT.

On this clone: At one of its ends the junction is not consistent with the germline gene, which may arise from a read error. The rearrangement links TRBV7-2 to TRBJ1-4; D gene uncertain. Per the germline V gene, CDR1 is SGHTA and CDR2 is FQGNSA. This CDR3 region has 15 residues. The CDR3 spells CASALGQATNEKLFF. The CDR3 DNA is TGTGCCAGCGCCTTAGGGCAAGCAACGAATGAAAAACTGTTTTTT.

The chain couples TRBV7-2 to TRBJ2-3; TRBD2 matches 11 bases. J was trimmed by 6 bases and V by 5 bases; bases with no gene match: 13. This CDR3 spans 17 amino acids. Germline assignment: CDR1 SGHTA and CDR2 FQGNSA. The CDR3 DNA sequence: TGTGCCAGCAGCCGACGGACTAGCGGGCTATTCGGGGATACGCAGTATTTT. Translating it yields CASSRRTSGLFGDTQYF.